The entry below describes one T cell receptor (beta chain). Its target is unknown. The CDR3 contains 12 residues. The germline V gene encodes CDR1 SQVTM and CDR2 ANQGSEA. The data are from a study of memory CD8 T cells in hepatitis C reinfection. Study-wide results and caveats: With roughly five donors, public clonotype conclusions could not be definitive.

Time point defined: peak reinfection, 3 to 8 weeks after reinfection detection. The sorted cells went straight to TCR sequencing with no prior in vitro expansion. The Montreal HEPCO cohort supplied donors who inject drugs. Control naive CD8 T cells came from a couple of donors at all three reinfection time points. Produced via immunoSEQ multiplex PCR; TCRdb's table is partial and in-frame only. The sample lists under 50,000 clones, 70% to 90% occurring once. What was sequenced was naive CD8+ T cells sorted from blood. The receptor comes from a man between 18 and 29 years old with hepatitis C virus infection. The chain employs TRBV29-1 and TRBJ2-2; a possible D gene is TRBD2 (5 bases). CDR3 nucleotides: TGCGGAGCGGTAGGGTGGGGAGGGGAGCTGTTTTTT. This sequence encodes CGAVGWGGELFF.